Below, 7 T cell receptor beta chains from the same sample are listed, as sequenced in a study of metastatic and nonmetastatic thyroid tumors. No patient received treatment before thyroid surgery. Through MiXCR, TCRdb re-clonotyped the PCR reads. The sample records tens of thousands of clones, approximately 19% being singletons. Sequenced input: tumor tissue. The receptors originated from a female donor with papillary thyroid cancer or a benign thyroid nodule (not recorded which). Some clones in this sample may be carry-over from other donors' samples.

Note on this clone: A much larger clone lies one base from this, so it may be a read error. This specimen includes other DNA sequences encoding the same CDR3. This rearrangement joins TRBV7-9 to TRBJ1-4, with a tentative D call TRBD1 (5 bases). Germline V CDR1 and CDR2: SEHNR, FQNEAQ (reference sequence). The CDR3 runs to 13 residues. The CDR3 sequence: CASSLDGGRRKLF. The CDR3 DNA is TGTGCCAGCAGCTTAGACGGGGGACGTAGGAAGCTTTTT.

This clone has at least ten counts. The rearrangement joins TRBV7-8 to TRBJ1-5, with D maybe TRBD1 (6 bases). The germline gives CDR1 SGHVS, CDR2 FQNEAQ. V was cut by 2 bases and J by 5 bases, with 10 bases left in between. The CDR3 runs to 14 residues. The CDR3 DNA sequence: TGTGCCAGCAGCTTACAAGGGGGGTATCAGCCCCAGCATTTT. It translates to CASSLQGGYQPQHF.

This clone was seen at least ten times. This chain links TRBV6-1 with TRBJ1-1, with 9 bases lining up with TRBD1. V trimming: 7 bases; J trimming: 5 bases; junction bases outside the gene matches: 11. The germline V gene encodes CDR1 MNHNS and CDR2 SASEGT. This CDR3 is 15 amino acids long. The CDR3, as DNA: TGTGCCAGCATCGAGATGGGGACAGGGAGAACTGAAGCTTTCTTT. Residues: CASIEMGTGRTEAFF.

This clone showed up just a few times. The V gene is TRBV28, the J gene TRBJ1-1; unclear D gene. Germline V CDR1 and CDR2: MDHEN, SYDVKM. The CDR3 consists of 16 residues. V gave up 3 bases and J gave up 2 bases, with 16 bases separating them. In nucleotides, the CDR3 is TGTGCCAGCAGTTTCCCGGCGAAGGGAGTTAACACTGAAGCTTTCTTT. Residues: CASSFPAKGVNTEAFF.

This clone was counted many times. The gene calls are TRBV19 and TRBJ2-3; D is unresolved. The CDR3 has 14 residues. CDR1 and CDR2 (germline): LNHDA, SQIVND (reference sequence). Trimming shortened V by 4 bases and J by 9 bases, and 17 bases separated the two germline ends. In nucleotides, the CDR3 is TGTGCCAGTAGTACTGAACACGCCTCTCGGACGCAGTATTTT. The encoded protein is CASSTEHASRTQYF.

Many counts were recorded for this clone. V usage is TRBV2 and J usage is TRBJ1-5; a weak D match, TRBD1 (6 bases). Germline CDR1 SNHLY, CDR2 FYNNEI. The length of the CDR3 is 16 residues. The V end was cut by 1 base, the J end by 6 bases, with 16 bases between. CDR3 nucleotides: TGTGCCAGCAGTGAAGAGGGCCGGCAGGGGACTCAGCCCCAGCATTTT. Encoded protein: CASSEEGRQGTQPQHF.

The chain uses TRBV6-1 and TRBJ1-1; tentative D call: TRBD1 (5 bases). The CDR3 has 16 residues. Germline V gene data show CDR1 as MNHNS and CDR2 as SASEGT. V was pared by 3 bases and J by 5 bases, with 19 bases between. CDR3 nucleotides: TGTGCCAGCAGTGACGGCTTCCGCGGGGGATGGACTGAAGCTTTCTTT. This codes for CASSDGFRGGWTEAFF.